This T cell receptor beta chain was identified in a study of T cell changes during pregnancy in multiple sclerosis. TCRdb keeps only in-frame clones here, not all; method: immunoSEQ multiplex PCR. The sample includes 45,000 to 50,000 clones, 85% to 95% of them seen just once. This CDR3 contains 13 residues. Germline-derived CDR1 and CDR2 are SEHNR and FQNEAQ (reference sequence). V was pared by 4 bases and J by 4 bases, with 10 bases between. Specimen: CD8+ T cells from peripheral blood mononuclear cells, collected before pregnancy. The rearrangement links TRBV7-9 to TRBJ1-1; D possibly corresponds to TRBD1 (5 bases). This TCR was recovered from a female donor with multiple sclerosis, enrolled in a pregnancy study. The CDR3 reads CASSSGGVTEAFF. In DNA, the CDR3 is TGTGCCAGCAGCTCGGGGGGTGTCACTGAAGCTTTCTTT.